This T cell receptor (beta chain) was retrieved from a study of T cell responses to AZD1222 COVID-19 vaccine. Study-wide results and caveats: In all cases, repertoires were sampled only after the peak T cell response. Close to half of all spike-specific TCRs reportedly target regions of the variants that are unmutated. Recipients of two AZD1222 doses showed rising Spike-specific TCR breadth and depth.

On this clone: Its matching antigen is unknown.

Clones were sequenced by immunoSEQ multiplex PCR, and TCRdb holds only the in-frame ones, with some missing. The data hold under 250,000 clones, with just over 90% observed a single time. Germline CDR1 reads SNHLY; CDR2 reads FYNNEI. Deletions cut 2 bases from V and 7 bases from J, with 2 bases between. This CDR3 has 10 residues. Source: peripheral blood, taken on day 0 of MenACWY control vaccination. The sequence came from an adult in good health. This chain links TRBV2 with TRBJ1-1; D is uncertain. The chain's CDR3 is CASSELEAFF. The CDR3 nucleotides are TGTGCCAGCAGTGAACTTGAAGCTTTCTTT.